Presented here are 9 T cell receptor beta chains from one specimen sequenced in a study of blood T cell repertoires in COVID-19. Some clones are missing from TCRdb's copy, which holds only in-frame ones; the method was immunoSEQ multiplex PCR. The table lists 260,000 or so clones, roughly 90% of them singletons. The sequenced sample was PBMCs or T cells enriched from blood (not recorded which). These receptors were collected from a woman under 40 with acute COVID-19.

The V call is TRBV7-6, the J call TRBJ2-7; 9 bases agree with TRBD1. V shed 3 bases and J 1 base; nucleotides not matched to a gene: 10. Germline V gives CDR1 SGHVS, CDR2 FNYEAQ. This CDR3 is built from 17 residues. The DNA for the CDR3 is TGTGCCAGCAGCTTCCCCCGACAGGGGGGTGGATCCTACGAGCAGTACTTC. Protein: CASSFPRQGGGSYEQYF.

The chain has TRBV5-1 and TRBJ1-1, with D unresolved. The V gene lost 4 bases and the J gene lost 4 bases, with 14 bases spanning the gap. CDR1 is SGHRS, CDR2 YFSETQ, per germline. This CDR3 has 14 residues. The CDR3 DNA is TGCGCCAGCAGCACCGATCCCCTAGGCACTGAAGCTTTCTTT. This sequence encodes CASSTDPLGTEAFF. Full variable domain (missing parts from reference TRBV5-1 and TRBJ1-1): KAGVTQTPRYLIKTRGQQVTLSCSPISGHRSVSWYQQTPGQGLQFLFEYFSETQRNKGNFPGRFSGRQFSNSRSEMNVSTLELGDSALYLCASSTDPLGTEAFFGQGTRLTVV.

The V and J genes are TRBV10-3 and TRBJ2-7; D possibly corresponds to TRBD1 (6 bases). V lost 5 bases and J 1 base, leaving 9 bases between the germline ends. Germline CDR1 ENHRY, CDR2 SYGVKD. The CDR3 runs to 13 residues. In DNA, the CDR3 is TGTGCCATCAGTAAACAGGGTTCCTACGAGCAGTACTTC. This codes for CAISKQGSYEQYF.

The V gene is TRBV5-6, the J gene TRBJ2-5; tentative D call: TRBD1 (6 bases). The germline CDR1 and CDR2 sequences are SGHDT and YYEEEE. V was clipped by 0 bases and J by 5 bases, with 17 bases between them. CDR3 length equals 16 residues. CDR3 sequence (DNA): TGTGCCAGCAGCTTGGCAGGGGCGCAGAATTCGGAGACCCAGTACTTC. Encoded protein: CASSLAGAQNSETQYF.

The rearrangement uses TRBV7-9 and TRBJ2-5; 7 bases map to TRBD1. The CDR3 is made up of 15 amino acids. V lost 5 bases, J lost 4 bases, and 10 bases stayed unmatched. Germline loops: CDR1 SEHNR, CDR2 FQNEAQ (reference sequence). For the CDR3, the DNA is TGTGCCAGCAGCCCCCTTAGGGGGCGCGGAGAGACCCAGTACTTC. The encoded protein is CASSPLRGRGETQYF.

CDR3 loop: CASSVVEGDPSTGELFF. The CDR3 DNA reads as TGTGCCAGCAGCGTAGTAGAAGGGGATCCGAGCACCGGGGAGCTGTTTTTT. V gene TRBV9 combines with J gene TRBJ2-2; a possible D gene is TRBD1 (5 bases). The CDR3 runs to 17 residues. Germline-derived CDR1 and CDR2 are SGDLS and YYNGEE. Trimming removed 0 bases from V and 4 bases from J, with 16 bases in between.

This CDR3 is CASSITGGREKLFF. DNA for the CDR3: TGTGCCAGTAGTATAACAGGGGGACGGGAAAAACTGTTTTTT. The chain joins TRBV19 to TRBJ1-4; 8 bases map to TRBD1. With 2 bases clipped from V and 8 bases from J, the junction kept 4 bases outside the gene matches. This CDR3 is 14 amino acids long. Germline-derived CDR1 and CDR2 are LNHDA and SQIVND (reference sequence).

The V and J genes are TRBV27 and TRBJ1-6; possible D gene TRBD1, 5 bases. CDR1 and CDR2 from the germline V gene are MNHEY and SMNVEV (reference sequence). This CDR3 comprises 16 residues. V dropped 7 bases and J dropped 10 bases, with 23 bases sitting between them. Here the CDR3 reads CASTLSGGVAFSPLHF. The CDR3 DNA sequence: TGTGCCAGCACCTTATCCGGGGGTGTTGCTTTCTCACCCCTCCACTTT.

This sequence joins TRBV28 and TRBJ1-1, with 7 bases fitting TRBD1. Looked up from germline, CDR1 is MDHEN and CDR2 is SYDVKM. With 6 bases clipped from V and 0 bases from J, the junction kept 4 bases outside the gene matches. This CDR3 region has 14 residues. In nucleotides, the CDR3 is TGTGCCAGCAGACCTGGGACAGTGAACACTGAAGCTTTCTTT. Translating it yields CASRPGTVNTEAFF.